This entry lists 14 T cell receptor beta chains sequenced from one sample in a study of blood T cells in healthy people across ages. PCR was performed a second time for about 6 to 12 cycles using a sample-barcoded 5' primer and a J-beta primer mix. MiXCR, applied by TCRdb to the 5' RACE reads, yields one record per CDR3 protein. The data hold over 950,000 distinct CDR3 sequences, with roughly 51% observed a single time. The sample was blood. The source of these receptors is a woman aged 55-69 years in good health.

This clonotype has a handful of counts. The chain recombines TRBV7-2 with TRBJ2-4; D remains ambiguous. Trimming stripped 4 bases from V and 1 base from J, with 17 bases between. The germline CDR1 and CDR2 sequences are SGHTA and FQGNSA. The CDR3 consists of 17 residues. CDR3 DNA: TGTGCCAGCAGCTCAGAGGCGGCTATCCGCGCCAAAAACATTCAGTACTTC. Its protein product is CASSSEAAIRAKNIQYF.

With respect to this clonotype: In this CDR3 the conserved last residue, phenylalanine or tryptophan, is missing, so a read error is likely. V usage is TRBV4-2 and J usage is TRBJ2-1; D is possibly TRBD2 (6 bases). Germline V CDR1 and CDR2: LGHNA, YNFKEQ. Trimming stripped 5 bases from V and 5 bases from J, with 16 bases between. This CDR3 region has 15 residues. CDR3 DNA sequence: TGTGCCAGCAGCTATGGCGGTAGCGGCAACAATGAGCAGTTCTCC. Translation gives CASSYGGSGNNEQFS.

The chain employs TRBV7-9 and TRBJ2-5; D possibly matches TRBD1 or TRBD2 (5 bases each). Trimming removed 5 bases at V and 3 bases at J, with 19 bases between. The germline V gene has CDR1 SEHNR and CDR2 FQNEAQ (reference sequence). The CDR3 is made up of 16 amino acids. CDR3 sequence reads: CASSPSRDLVEETQYF. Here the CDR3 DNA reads TGTGCCAGCAGCCCTAGCCGGGACCTGGTCGAAGAGACCCAGTACTTC.

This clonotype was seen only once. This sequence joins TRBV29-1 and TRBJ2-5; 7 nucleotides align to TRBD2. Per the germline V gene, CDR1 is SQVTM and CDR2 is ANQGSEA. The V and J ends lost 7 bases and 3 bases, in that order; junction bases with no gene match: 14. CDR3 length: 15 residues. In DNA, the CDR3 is TGCAGCGGGGCCTCTGTGCGGGGGATGAAAGAGACCCAGTACTTC. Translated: CSGASVRGMKETQYF.

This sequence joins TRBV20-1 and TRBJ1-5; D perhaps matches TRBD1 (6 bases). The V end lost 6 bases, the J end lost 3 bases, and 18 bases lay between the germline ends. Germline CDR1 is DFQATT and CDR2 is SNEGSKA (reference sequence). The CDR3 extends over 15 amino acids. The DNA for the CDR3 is TGCAGTGCAACCGACTCCGGGACATACAATCAGCCCCAGCATTTT. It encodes CSATDSGTYNQPQHF.

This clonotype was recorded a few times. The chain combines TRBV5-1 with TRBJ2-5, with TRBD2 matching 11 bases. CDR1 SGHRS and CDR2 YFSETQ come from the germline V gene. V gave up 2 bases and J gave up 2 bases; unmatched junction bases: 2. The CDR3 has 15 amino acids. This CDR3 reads CASSFASGRQETQYF. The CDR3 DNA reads TGCGCCAGCAGCTTCGCTAGCGGGAGGCAAGAGACCCAGTACTTC.

In DNA, the CDR3 is TGTGCTAGTGGTTCCGACGGCCCCGGGGAGCTGTTTTTT. Amino acids: CASGSDGPGELFF. The chain joins TRBV12-5 to TRBJ2-2; D unclear. CDR3 size: 13 residues. Trimming took 4 bases from V and 6 from J, leaving 9 bases between them. Germline loops: CDR1 LGHNT, CDR2 FRNRAP.

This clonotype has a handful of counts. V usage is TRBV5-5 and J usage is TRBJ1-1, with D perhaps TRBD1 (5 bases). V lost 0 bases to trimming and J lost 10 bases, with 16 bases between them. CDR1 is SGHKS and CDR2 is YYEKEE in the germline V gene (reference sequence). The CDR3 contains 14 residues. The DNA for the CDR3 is TGTGCCAGCAGCTTGGAATTCGGGGGTTGGGGAGCTTTCTTT. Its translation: CASSLEFGGWGAFF.

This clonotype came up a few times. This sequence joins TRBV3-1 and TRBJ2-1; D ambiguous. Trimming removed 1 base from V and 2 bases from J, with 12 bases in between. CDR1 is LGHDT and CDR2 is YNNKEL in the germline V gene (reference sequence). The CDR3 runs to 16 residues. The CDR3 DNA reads TGTGCCAGCAGCCAAGGACTGAGAAGGCCCTACAATGAGCAGTTCTTC. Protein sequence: CASSQGLRRPYNEQFF.

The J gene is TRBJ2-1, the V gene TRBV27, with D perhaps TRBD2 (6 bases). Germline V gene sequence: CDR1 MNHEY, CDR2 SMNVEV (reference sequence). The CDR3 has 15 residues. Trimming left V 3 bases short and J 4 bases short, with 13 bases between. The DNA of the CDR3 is TGTGCCAGCAGTTTCGAGCAGGAGGGGTACAATGAGCAGTTCTTC. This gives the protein CASSFEQEGYNEQFF.

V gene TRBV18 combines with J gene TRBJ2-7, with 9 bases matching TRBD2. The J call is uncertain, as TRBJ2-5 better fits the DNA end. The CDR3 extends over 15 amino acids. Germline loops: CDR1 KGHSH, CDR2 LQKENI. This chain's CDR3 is CASSPPVAGVETQYF. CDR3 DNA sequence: TGTGCCAGCTCACCACCGGTAGCGGGAGTGGAGACCCAGTACTTC.

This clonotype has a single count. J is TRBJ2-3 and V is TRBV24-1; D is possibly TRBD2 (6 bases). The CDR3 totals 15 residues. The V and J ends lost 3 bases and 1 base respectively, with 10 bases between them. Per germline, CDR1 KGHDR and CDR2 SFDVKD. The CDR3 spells CATSDRSGGTDTQYF. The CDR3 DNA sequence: TGTGCCACCAGTGATCGTAGCGGAGGCACAGATACGCAGTATTTT.

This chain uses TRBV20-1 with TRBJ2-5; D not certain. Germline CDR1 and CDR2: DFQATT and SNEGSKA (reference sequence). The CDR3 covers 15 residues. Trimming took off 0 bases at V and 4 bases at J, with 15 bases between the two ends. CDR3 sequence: CSARDLSKALETQYF. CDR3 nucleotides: TGCAGTGCTAGAGACCTATCGAAGGCTTTAGAGACCCAGTACTTC.

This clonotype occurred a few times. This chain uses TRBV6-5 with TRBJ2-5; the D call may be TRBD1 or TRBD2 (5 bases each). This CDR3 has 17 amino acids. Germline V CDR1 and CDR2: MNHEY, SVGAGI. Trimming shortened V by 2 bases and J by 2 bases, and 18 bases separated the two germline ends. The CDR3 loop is CASSYVLGAGGQETQYF. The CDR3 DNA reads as TGTGCCAGCAGTTACGTCCTCGGGGCTGGGGGTCAAGAGACCCAGTACTTC.